The TCR beta chain under discussion was sequenced for a study of T cells in Graves' hyperthyroidism and ophthalmopathy. Findings of the study overall: The model predicted ophthalmopathy a median around six months before onset.

TCR beta CDR3 region amplification was performed from RNA transcripts. HTBI primers were the set used in a first-round RT-PCR of the TCR CDR3. MiXCR, applied by TCRdb to the multiplex PCR reads, yields one record per CDR3 protein. The data contain 250,000 or so distinct CDR3 sequences, 15% of them singletons. This clonotype was detected a few times. Its antigen is not identified. The CDR3 spans 17 residues. Germline assignment: CDR1 SGHDT and CDR2 YYEEEE. Trimming left V 4 bases short and J 0 bases short, with 14 bases between. The sequence was obtained from a woman between 50 and 59 years old with Graves' hyperthyroidism that later progressed to Graves' ophthalmopathy. The chain joins TRBV5-6 to TRBJ2-6; TRBD1 might be the D (5 bases). Sequenced: blood. In nucleotides, the CDR3 is TGTGCCAGCAGCCGGGCGCAGGGAAGCTCTGGGGCCAACGTCCTGACTTTC. This sequence encodes CASSRAQGSSGANVLTF.